These 8 T cell receptor beta chains share one sample of origin, sequenced in a study of graft-versus-host responses after intestinal transplantation. Sequencing used immunoSEQ multiplex PCR; TCRdb keeps in-frame clones, though not all of them. The sample lists tens of thousands of clones, roughly 90% seen once, with 0.62% in the top ten. The antigens of these receptors remain unknown. The sequencing used unstimulated CD4+ T cells sorted from spleen or lymph node cells, collected before transplant. These receptors came from a human donor who was the organ donor for an intestinal transplant.

The V call is TRBV28, the J call TRBJ2-5, with D unclear. The CDR3 contains 13 residues. Germline V gene lookup returns CDR1 MDHEN and CDR2 SYDVKM. V dropped 3 bases and J dropped 1 base, with 6 bases sitting between them. Here the CDR3 DNA reads TGTGCCAGCAGTTTTTGGAGCCAAGAGACCCAGTACTTC. Amino acid sequence: CASSFWSQETQYF.

The chain recombines TRBV7-3 with TRBJ2-3; TRBD2 matches 7 bases. The CDR3 spans 15 residues. With V trimmed by 5 bases and J by 0 bases, 5 bases remained unmatched. Germline V lookup: CDR1 SGHTA, CDR2 FQGTGA. The CDR3 coding sequence is TGTGCCAGCAGCCGCTGGGGGGGGAGCACAGATACGCAGTATTTT. Residues: CASSRWGGSTDTQYF.

The V gene is TRBV30, the J gene TRBJ2-7, with a possible D match to TRBD2 (5 bases). V dropped 0 bases and J dropped 0 bases, with 12 bases sitting between them. Germline-derived CDR1 and CDR2 are GTSNPN and SVGIG (reference sequence). The CDR3 totals 15 residues. CDR3 sequence reads: CAWSVLGTRSYEQYF. CDR3 coding DNA: TGTGCCTGGAGTGTACTAGGCACCCGCTCCTACGAGCAGTACTTC.

This chain uses TRBV30 with TRBJ2-4; no clear D. The CDR3 spans 14 residues. Germline assignment: CDR1 GTSNPN and CDR2 SVGIG (reference sequence). Trimming removed 2 bases from V and 1 base from J, with 9 bases in between. As DNA, the CDR3 is TGTGCCTGGAGTCGGAGTATCGCCAAAAACATTCAGTACTTC. Translated: CAWSRSIAKNIQYF.

The V and J genes are TRBV5-5 and TRBJ2-1; 11 nucleotides agree with TRBD2. This CDR3 is 15 amino acids long. Unmatched junction bases numbered 3, after V lost 4 bases and J lost 3 bases. Germline-derived CDR1 and CDR2 are SGHKS and YYEKEE (reference sequence). The CDR3, as DNA: TGTGCCAGCAGCCGACTAGCGGGGAGCTACAATGAGCAGTTCTTC. Amino acid sequence: CASSRLAGSYNEQFF.

The rearrangement uses TRBV5-1 and TRBJ2-2; D gene uncertain. The germline gives CDR1 SGHRS, CDR2 YFSETQ. Trimming removed 0 bases at V and 1 base at J, with 4 bases between. This CDR3 is 14 amino acids long. CDR3 in DNA: TGCGCCAGCAGCTTGGGAGTGAACACCGGGGAGCTGTTTTTT. Its protein is CASSLGVNTGELFF.

J is TRBJ2-7 and V is TRBV5-1, with a possible D match to TRBD2 (6 bases). CDR1 and CDR2 from the germline V gene are SGHRS and YFSETQ. V lost 4 bases to trimming and J lost 3 bases, with 14 bases between them. CDR3 length equals 14 residues. Written as DNA, the CDR3 is TGCGCCAGCAGCCCGGAGGGATACGGCTACGAGCAGTACTTC. Translated, it gives CASSPEGYGYEQYF. The entire variable domain, with the rest obtained from reference TRBV5-1 and TRBJ2-7, is as follows: KAGVTQTPRYLIKTRGQQVTLSCSPISGHRSVSWYQQTPGQGLQFLFEYFSETQRNKGNFPGRFSGRQFSNSRSEMNVSTLELGDSALYLCASSPEGYGYEQYFGPGTRLTVT.

The V and J genes are TRBV29-1 and TRBJ2-3; 7 nucleotides line up with TRBD2. V lost 3 bases, J lost 5 bases, and 5 bases stayed unmatched. The CDR3 length is 13 residues. Germline CDR1 reads SQVTM; CDR2 reads ANQGSEA. The CDR3 protein is CSVDGLVRDTQYF. The DNA of the CDR3 is TGCAGCGTTGACGGACTAGTGCGAGATACGCAGTATTTT.